The entry that follows covers one TCR beta chain sequence. This record comes from a study of T cell changes during pregnancy in multiple sclerosis. Germline assignment: CDR1 LNHDA and CDR2 SQIVND (reference sequence). This CDR3 spans 17 amino acids. Trimming took 6 bases from V and 0 from J; bases not matched to a gene: 10. The assay was immunoSEQ multiplex PCR, and TCRdb's table has in-frame clones only and misses some. The sample records around 50,000 clones, approximately 91% being singletons. The chain joins TRBV19 to TRBJ2-1, with TRBD2 matching over 8 bases. This clonotype originated in a female donor in good health, enrolled as a control in a pregnancy study. The material was CD4+ T cells from peripheral blood mononuclear cells, obtained after pregnancy. The CDR3 DNA sequence: TGTGCCAGTAGGTCCCTTGAGCGGGGGAGCTCCTACAATGAGCAGTTCTTC. Translated: CASRSLERGSSYNEQFF.